These 23 T cell receptor beta chains were all obtained from the same sample, sequenced in a study of T-cell reconstitution after alpha-beta-depleted transplantation in children. As it was prepared, the TCRbeta library received unique molecular identifiers. TCRdb itself ran the PCR reads through MiXCR, one entry per CDR3 protein. This repertoire shows around 110,000 distinct CDR3 sequences, 10% found once; its top ten account for nearly 35%. The material was PBMCs, obtained before TCRalphabeta/CD19-depleted stem cell transplant. The receptor source for this set is a boy aged 2 to 10 with acute lymphoblastic leukemia, due to receive a stem cell transplant.

This clonotype was counted ten times or more. This sequence joins TRBV6-5 and TRBJ2-3; D not resolved. Trimming pared 2 bases from V and 0 bases from J, leaving 18 bases between. This CDR3 spans 18 amino acids. The germline V gene encodes CDR1 MNHEY and CDR2 SVGAGI. The CDR3 sequence: CASSYRAPSETSTDTQYF. The CDR3 DNA is TGTGCCAGCAGTTACAGGGCCCCTAGTGAGACGAGCACAGATACGCAGTATTTT.

This clonotype was recorded at least ten times. CDR3 protein: CASSSRGTSRTYSGNTIYF. The CDR3 DNA reads as TGTGCCAGCAGCTCCCGGGGGACGTCTCGAACTTACTCTGGAAACACCATATATTTT. The gene calls are TRBV7-8 and TRBJ1-3, with a tentative D call TRBD1 (5 bases). The CDR3 is made up of 19 amino acids. V lost 4 bases and J 0 bases, leaving 22 bases between the germline ends. Germline CDR1 reads SGHVS; CDR2 reads FQNEAQ.

V and J are TRBV7-6 and TRBJ1-1; unclear D gene. CDR1 and CDR2 from the germline V gene are SGHVS and FNYEAQ. The CDR3 consists of 13 residues. V shed 3 bases and J shed 10 bases, with 15 bases lying between them. This chain's CDR3 is CASSFYSSGPAFF. Written as DNA, the CDR3 is TGTGCCAGCAGCTTTTACAGCTCCGGGCCAGCTTTCTTT.

The chain couples TRBV6-1 to TRBJ2-1, with D uncertain. Between the trimmed V and J ends, which lost 7 bases and 6 bases, there was a span of 7 bases. Germline V lookup: CDR1 MNHNS, CDR2 SASEGT. There are 11 residues in the CDR3. The CDR3 loop reads CASKAANEQFF. CDR3 in DNA: TGTGCCAGCAAAGCCGCCAATGAGCAGTTCTTC.

The rearrangement uses TRBV7-9 and TRBJ2-2; D not certain. Germline V gene lookup returns CDR1 SEHNR and CDR2 FQNEAQ (reference sequence). The CDR3 contains 11 residues. Trimming left V 8 bases short and J 1 base short, with 2 bases between. The CDR3 spells CASQNTGELFF. The CDR3 DNA sequence: TGTGCCAGCCAGAACACCGGGGAGCTGTTTTTT.

The chain employs TRBV29-1 and TRBJ1-2; 10 nucleotides match TRBD1. The CDR3 totals 14 residues. Germline V gene data show CDR1 as SQVTM and CDR2 as ANQGSEA. V lost 5 bases and J lost 5; bases outside the gene matches: 8. CDR3 in DNA: TGCAGCGTTCTTAGACAGGGGGCTGGGTATGGCTACACCTTC. Translating gives CSVLRQGAGYGYTF.

Relative to its sample, this clonotype is large (0.1 to 1%). J is TRBJ2-5 and V is TRBV20-1; the D gene is possibly TRBD1 (6 bases). Looked up from germline, CDR1 is DFQATT and CDR2 is SNEGSKA (reference sequence). The CDR3 length is 14 residues. V lost 5 bases, J lost 4 bases, and 17 bases lay in between. CDR3 in amino acids: CSALTLTGLETQYF. The CDR3 coding sequence is TGCAGTGCTCTAACCCTGACAGGCTTAGAGACCCAGTACTTC.

This clonotype occurred many times. The rearrangement links TRBV5-5 to TRBJ2-3; 15 bases align to TRBD2. Germline lookup yields CDR1 SGHKS and CDR2 YYEKEE (reference sequence). The CDR3 consists of 17 residues. With 5 bases clipped from V and 2 bases from J, the junction kept 6 bases outside the gene matches. The CDR3 here is CASRTGLAGGPTDTQYF. The DNA for the CDR3 is TGTGCCAGCAGAACTGGACTAGCGGGAGGGCCCACAGATACGCAGTATTTT.

The chain joins TRBV14 to TRBJ2-1, with D unresolved. Germline lookup yields CDR1 SGHDN and CDR2 FVKESK. This CDR3 is built from 17 residues. Trimming took off 6 bases at V and 2 bases at J, with 20 bases between the two ends. The CDR3 DNA reads TGTGCCAGCAGTCGGATGAGATCCCACGGCCCCTACAATGAGCAGTTCTTC. Its translation: CASSRMRSHGPYNEQFF.

This clonotype was seen at least ten times. The chain couples TRBV6-1 to TRBJ2-1; D is ambiguous. V gave up 6 bases and J gave up 7 bases, with 19 bases separating them. Per the germline V gene, CDR1 is MNHNS and CDR2 is SASEGT. CDR3 size: 15 residues. The CDR3 region is CASSPLVRMGNEQFF. The CDR3 bases are TGTGCCAGCAGCCCCCTTGTGAGGATGGGGAATGAGCAGTTCTTC.

The sample holds many counts of this clonotype. This chain joins TRBV12-3 or TRBV12-4 and TRBJ1-4; perhaps TRBD1 as D (5 bases). Trimming cost V 6 bases and J 11 bases, with 16 bases left between them. CDR3 length: 13 amino acids. The CDR3: CASSAGTGGKLFF. CDR3 DNA sequence: TGTGCCAGCAGCGCCGGGACGGGAGGGAAACTGTTTTTT.

This clonotype was counted many times. V and J are TRBV12-3 or TRBV12-4 and TRBJ2-7; D is unclear. V gave up 1 base and J gave up 6 bases, with 7 bases separating them. There are 12 residues in the CDR3. The CDR3 coding sequence is TGTGCCAGCAGTTTAGTCTTGCGCGAGCAGTACTTC. The encoded protein is CASSLVLREQYF.

V is TRBV18 and J is TRBJ2-3; D remains unclear. Germline loops: CDR1 KGHSH, CDR2 LQKENI. The CDR3 is 15 amino acids. V lost 3 bases and J 2 bases, leaving 12 bases between the germline ends. CDR3 region: CASSPARGFTDTQYF. CDR3 nucleotides: TGTGCCAGCTCACCCGCCCGCGGCTTCACAGATACGCAGTATTTT.

This clonotype was found many times. This chain's CDR3 is CSARAPSSAGELFF. DNA of the CDR3: TGCAGTGCTAGAGCTCCTAGCAGCGCCGGGGAGCTGTTTTTT. The chain recombines TRBV20-1 with TRBJ2-2; tentative D call: TRBD2 (5 bases). The CDR3 is made up of 14 amino acids. Germline loops: CDR1 DFQATT, CDR2 SNEGSKA (reference sequence). Trimming stripped 1 base from V and 6 bases from J, with 12 bases between.

This clonotype was seen many times. This sequence joins TRBV9 and TRBJ2-2, with TRBD2 matching over 7 bases. V was pared by 3 bases and J by 0 bases, with 8 bases of the junction left unmatched. Germline lookup yields CDR1 SGDLS and CDR2 YYNGEE. This CDR3 comprises 17 residues. The CDR3 sequence: CASSAPRETANTGELFF. CDR3 nucleotide sequence: TGTGCCAGCAGCGCCCCGCGGGAGACCGCGAACACCGGGGAGCTGTTTTTT.

This clonotype came up many times. The chain employs TRBV12-3 or TRBV12-4 and TRBJ1-1; 8 bases match TRBD1. The CDR3 has 15 amino acids. The ends lost 4 bases at V and 5 bases at J; junction bases unmatched: 9. DNA for the CDR3: TGTGCCAGCAGTTCACCGACAGGGGTTAGGACTGAAGCTTTCTTT. Protein: CASSSPTGVRTEAFF.

This clonotype was observed many times. V and J are TRBV15 and TRBJ2-7, with 10 bases aligning to TRBD2. The CDR3 is 17 residues long. Trimming at V came to 0 bases and at J to 6 bases, leaving 11 bases not matched to a gene. CDR1 LNHNV and CDR2 YYDKDF come from the germline V gene (reference sequence). The CDR3 bases are TGTGCCACCAGCAGAGATCTAGGGCTAGCGGGAGTTTCCGAGCAGTACTTC. This codes for CATSRDLGLAGVSEQYF.

V gene TRBV15 combines with J gene TRBJ1-1; 9 positions agree with TRBD1. CDR3 length: 15 residues. Trimming cost V 8 bases and J 4 bases; bases outside gene matches: 11. Germline loops: CDR1 LNHNV, CDR2 YYDKDF (reference sequence). The CDR3 DNA reads TGTGCCACCCGACCGGGACAGGGATTTTCCACTGAAGCTTTCTTT. Protein sequence: CATRPGQGFSTEAFF.

In its sample, this clonotype was seen a few times. This chain uses TRBV20-1 with TRBJ2-5, with 12 bases aligning to TRBD2. The V gene end was trimmed by 1 base and the J gene end by 5 bases; junction bases not matched to a gene: 5. The germline CDR1 and CDR2 sequences are DFQATT and SNEGSKA (reference sequence). The CDR3 extends over 15 amino acids. CDR3 in amino acids: CSARVASGRGETQYF. The CDR3 nucleotides read TGCAGTGCTAGAGTGGCTAGCGGGAGGGGGGAGACCCAGTACTTC.

This chain uses TRBV18 with TRBJ2-1, with D possibly being TRBD2 (5 bases). The germline V gene encodes CDR1 KGHSH and CDR2 LQKENI. The CDR3 spans 14 residues. V was shortened by 8 bases and J by 3 bases, with 14 bases between the two germline ends. CDR3 protein: CASARAGGYNEQFF. The DNA of the CDR3 is TGTGCCAGCGCTCGGGCTGGAGGCTACAATGAGCAGTTCTTC.

This clonotype was seen ten or more times. V gene TRBV12-3 or TRBV12-4 combines with J gene TRBJ2-5; D might be TRBD1 (6 bases). CDR3 length: 14 residues. V was pared by 5 bases and J by 5 bases, with 15 bases between. The CDR3 here is CASSSDRFMETQYF. CDR3 nucleotide sequence: TGTGCCAGCAGTAGTGACAGGTTCATGGAGACCCAGTACTTC.

This sequence joins TRBV29-1 and TRBJ2-7; 8 nucleotides agree with TRBD1. Germline-derived CDR1 and CDR2 are SQVTM and ANQGSEA. The trim removed 4 bases at V and 3 bases at J, leaving 5 bases unmatched. There are 13 residues in the CDR3. CDR3 residues: CSVVQGVNYEQYF. CDR3 nucleotides: TGCAGCGTTGTACAGGGGGTTAACTACGAGCAGTACTTC.

The chain joins TRBV7-8 to TRBJ2-3; 12 positions match TRBD2. This CDR3 has 16 amino acids. Germline lookup yields CDR1 SGHVS and CDR2 FQNEAQ. The J segment lost 4 bases and the V segment lost 2 bases, leaving 4 bases of the junction unmatched. CDR3 loop: CASSLLAGGGADTQYF. In nucleotides, the CDR3 is TGTGCCAGCAGCTTACTAGCGGGAGGGGGCGCAGATACGCAGTATTTT.